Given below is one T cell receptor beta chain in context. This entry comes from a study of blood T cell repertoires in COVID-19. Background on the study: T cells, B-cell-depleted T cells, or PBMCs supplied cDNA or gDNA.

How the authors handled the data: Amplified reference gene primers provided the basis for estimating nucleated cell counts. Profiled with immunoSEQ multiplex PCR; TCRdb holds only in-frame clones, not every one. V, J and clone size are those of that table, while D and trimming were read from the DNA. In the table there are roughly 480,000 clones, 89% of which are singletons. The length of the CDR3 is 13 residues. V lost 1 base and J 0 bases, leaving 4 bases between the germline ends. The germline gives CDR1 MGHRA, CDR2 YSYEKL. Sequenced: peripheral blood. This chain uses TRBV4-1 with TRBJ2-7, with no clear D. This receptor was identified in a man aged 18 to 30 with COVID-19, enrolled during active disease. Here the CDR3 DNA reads TGCGCCAGCAGCCAAGCCCGCTCCTACGAGCAGTACTTC. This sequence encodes CASSQARSYEQYF.